This section outlines one T cell receptor (beta chain) sequence together with its context. In the original processing: It was from reference gene primer amplification that nucleated cell counts were estimated. Data came from immunoSEQ multiplex PCR; TCRdb stores just in-frame clones and leaves some out. V and J calls and clone size are copied from that table; D and trimming were computed from the DNA. The sample lists some 100,000 clones; 88% were seen once. This sample is drawn from a study of blood T cell repertoires in COVID-19. Overall study: Researchers got acute and convalescent COVID-19 samples from the United States, Italy and Spain. Sample material is recorded as cDNA or gDNA derived from T cells, B-cell-depleted T cells, or PBMCs.

The CDR3 length is 14 residues. Germline CDR1 and CDR2: SGHRS and YFSETQ. With 4 bases removed from V and 8 bases from J, the gap between germline ends came to 18 bases. The V call is TRBV5-1, the J call TRBJ1-2; D might be TRBD1 (6 bases). What was sequenced was peripheral blood. This receptor was taken from a woman aged 55 to 70 with acute or convalescent COVID-19. The CDR3 loop reads CASSLIQGNGGYTF. CDR3 nucleotides: TGCGCCAGCAGCCTTATTCAGGGGAACGGCGGCTACACCTTC.